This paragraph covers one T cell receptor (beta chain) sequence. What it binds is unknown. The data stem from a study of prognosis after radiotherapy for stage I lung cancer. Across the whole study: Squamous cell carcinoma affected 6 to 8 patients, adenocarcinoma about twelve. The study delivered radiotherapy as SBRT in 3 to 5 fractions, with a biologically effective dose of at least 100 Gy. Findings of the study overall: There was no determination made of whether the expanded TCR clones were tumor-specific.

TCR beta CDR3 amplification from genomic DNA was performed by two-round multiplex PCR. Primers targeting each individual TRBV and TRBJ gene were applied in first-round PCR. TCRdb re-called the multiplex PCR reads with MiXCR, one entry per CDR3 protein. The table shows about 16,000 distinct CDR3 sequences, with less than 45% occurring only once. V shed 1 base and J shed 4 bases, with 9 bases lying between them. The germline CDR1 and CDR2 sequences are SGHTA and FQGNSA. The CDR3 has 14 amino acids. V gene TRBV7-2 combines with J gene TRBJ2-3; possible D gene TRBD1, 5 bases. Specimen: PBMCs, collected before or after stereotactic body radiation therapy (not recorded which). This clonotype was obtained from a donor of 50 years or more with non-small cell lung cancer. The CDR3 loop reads CASSLGDSSDTQYF. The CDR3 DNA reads TGTGCCAGCAGCTTAGGAGACAGTTCAGATACGCAGTATTTT.